This T cell receptor beta chain is from a study of beta chain features in type 1 diabetes. The investigators reverse transcribed all of the isolated RNA, so they sequenced expressed TCRB transcripts. Millions of reads were obtained on average from naive, central memory and regulatory T cell samples. The table came from immunoSEQ multiplex PCR; TCRdb's copy has only in-frame clones and leaves some out. The table has 900,000 or so clones, roughly a sixth seen once; the top ten hold about 0.025%. The study, taken as a whole, reports: For type 1 diabetes patients, VDJ junctions showed fewer insertions and more deletions.

This clone has a handful of counts. Its antigen is undetermined. Sorted populations all had greater than 95% purity. This CDR3 has 13 amino acids. The germline V gene has CDR1 SGHTA and CDR2 FQGTGA. The germline V and J ends were trimmed by 4 bases and 6 bases, with 10 bases remaining between them. The chain joins TRBV7-3 to TRBJ2-1; a possible D gene is TRBD1 (5 bases). This TCR derives from a woman younger than 30 in good health. Sequenced: naive CD4+ T cells from blood. CDR3 in amino acids: CASSSGHANEQFF. The CDR3 DNA follows: TGTGCCAGCAGCTCCGGACATGCCAATGAGCAGTTCTTC. The whole variable domain, remainder taken from reference TRBV7-3 and TRBJ2-1, is GAGVSQTPSNKVTEKGKYVELRCDPISGHTALYWYRQSLGQGPEFLIYFQGTGAADDSGLPNDRFFAVRPEGSVSTLKIQRTERGDSAVYLCASSSGHANEQFFGPGTRLTVL.